Listed below are T cell receptor beta chains from one sample, sequenced in a study of blood T cell repertoires in COVID-19. The assay was immunoSEQ multiplex PCR, and TCRdb's table has in-frame clones only and misses some. Counted here are 60,000 to 85,000 clones, about four fifths occurring once; the ten biggest clones make up less than 45%. Source material: peripheral blood. These receptors were obtained from a man between 65 and 85 years old with acute or convalescent COVID-19. Both conserved end residues are part of each CDR3. The D gene is left open where the match is weak. Clone size is not always given. Where it is, it says once, few, many or a class for expanded clones.

D,length,J,V,size,DNA,CDR3
-,16,TRBJ2-7,TRBV6-5,-,TGTGCCAGCAGTTACTCGGTACAGGGAGCGCGGGTCGAGCAGTACTTC,CASSYSVQGARVEQYF
-,15,TRBJ2-5,TRBV2,-,TGTGCCAGCAGTGAAGTCCGGGGAGTAGGAGAGACCCAGTACTTC,CASSEVRGVGETQYF
-,14,TRBJ2-3,TRBV12-5,-,TGTGCTAGTGGTTTGGTACGCGGGGCAGATACGCAGTATTTT,CASGLVRGADTQYF
TRBD2,14,TRBJ2-1,TRBV19,-,TGTGCCAGTGGGGGGGACTGGATCTACAATGAGCAGTTCTTC,CASGGDWIYNEQFF
-,14,TRBJ1-6,TRBV11-1,-,TGTGCCAGCAGCTTAGAAGGGAGAAATTCACCCCTCCACTTT,CASSLEGRNSPLHF
TRBD1,16,TRBJ1-4,TRBV5-1,-,TGCGCCAGCAGCCCCGAGGGACAGGGTTTGAGCGAAAAACTGTTTTTT,CASSPEGQGLSEKLFF
TRBD1,16,TRBJ2-7,TRBV18,-,TGTGCCAGCTCCCCAGGACAGGGGTGGATCTCCTACGAGCAGTACTTC,CASSPGQGWISYEQYF
TRBD1,15,TRBJ2-5,TRBV2,once,TGTGCCAGCAGACGGGACAGGGGATCTCAAGAGACCCAGTACTTC,CASRRDRGSQETQYF
TRBD1,14,TRBJ2-4,TRBV6-5,-,TGTGCCAGCAACTCCGGGACAGGGGTGGACATTCAGTACTTC,CASNSGTGVDIQYF
TRBD2,17,TRBJ2-1,TRBV15,-,TGTGCCACCAGCACCGGGACTAGCGGGACGTCCTACAATGAGCAGTTCTTC,CATSTGTSGTSYNEQFF
-,14,TRBJ1-4,TRBV15,-,TGTGCCACCAGCAGAGGAGGGACTAATGAAAAACTGTTTTTT,CATSRGGTNEKLFF
TRBD1,14,TRBJ1-2,TRBV5-4,-,TGTGCCAGCAGCTTGGTAGGGGGCAACTATGGCTACACCTTC,CASSLVGGNYGYTF
TRBD1,13,TRBJ1-2,TRBV6-5,once,TGTGCCACCAAGGGACAGGAAACTTATGGCTACACCTTC,CATKGQETYGYTF
TRBD1,15,TRBJ2-4,TRBV3-1/TRBV3-2,-,TGTGCCAGCAGCCAGACCCCGGGACAGAAAAACATTCAGTACTTC,CASSQTPGQKNIQYF
TRBD1,15,TRBJ2-3,TRBV30,-,TGTGCCTGGAATCTAGTCGGGACAGGGGCAGATACGCAGTATTTT,CAWNLVGTGADTQYF
-,11,TRBJ1-1,TRBV5-1,-,TGCGCCAGCCGGGAGCGCACTGAAGCTTTCTTT,CASRERTEAFF
TRBD1,18,TRBJ2-7,TRBV28,-,TGTGCCAGCAGTTTTCCCAGAGAACCGAAGACAGGGGAGAACGAGCAGTACTTC,CASSFPREPKTGENEQYF
TRBD1,13,TRBJ1-2,TRBV28,-,TGTGCCAGCAGCCCGGGACAGGGAGGCGGCTACACCTTC,CASSPGQGGGYTF
TRBD2,15,TRBJ2-3,TRBV7-9,-,TGTGCCAGCAGGGCGACTAGCAGCCCCACAGATACGCAGTATTTT,CASRATSSPTDTQYF
-,13,TRBJ2-3,TRBV20-1,-,TGCAGTGCTAGTAGGGGGAACACAGATACGCAGTATTTT,CSASRGNTDTQYF
-,16,TRBJ1-2,TRBV5-4,-,TGTGCCAGCAGCTTGGTAGGACAGACCGATCTCTATGGCTACACCTTC,CASSLVGQTDLYGYTF
TRBD1,14,TRBJ2-5,TRBV15,-,TGTGCCACCAGCGGACGACAGGGGGAAGAGACCCAGTACTTC,CATSGRQGEETQYF
-,14,TRBJ1-3,TRBV3-1/TRBV3-2,-,TGTGCCAGCAGCCCCCGGAGCTCTGGAAACACCATATATTTT,CASSPRSSGNTIYF
-,12,TRBJ2-7,TRBV18,-,TGTGCCAGCTCACGGGGGCCGGCCGAGCAGTACTTC,CASSRGPAEQYF
-,16,TRBJ1-5,TRBV21-1,-,TGTGCCAGCAGCAAACCGAGGGGGAATAGCAATCAGCCCCAGCATTTT,CASSKPRGNSNQPQHF
TRBD2,13,TRBJ2-7,TRBV12-3/TRBV12-4,-,TGTGCCAGCTCTCGGGGGGGAACCTACGAGCAGTACTTC,CASSRGGTYEQYF
-,13,TRBJ2-1,TRBV3-1/TRBV3-2,-,TGTGCCAGCGGGAGTTACTCCTACAATGAGCAGTTCTTC,CASGSYSYNEQFF
-,15,TRBJ2-3,TRBV5-1,-,TGCGCCAGCAGCATCGACAGGACTAGCACAGATACGCAGTATTTT,CASSIDRTSTDTQYF
-,14,TRBJ2-7,TRBV18,-,TGTGCCAGCTCACGGAAGGTAGTTGAGGACGAGCAGTACTTC,CASSRKVVEDEQYF
-,14,TRBJ1-2,TRBV9,-,TGTGCCAGCAGCGTCGAGGGCCGGAGCTATGGCTACACCTTC,CASSVEGRSYGYTF
TRBD1,16,TRBJ2-7,TRBV18,-,TGTGCCAGCTCACCGTCTGGACAGGGGGGGACCTACGAGCAGTACTTC,CASSPSGQGGTYEQYF
TRBD2,16,TRBJ2-3,TRBV3-1/TRBV3-2,-,TGTGCCAGCAGCTCGACTAGCGGGGGGGTTACAGATACGCAGTATTTT,CASSSTSGGVTDTQYF
TRBD2,15,TRBJ2-3,TRBV9,-,TGTGCCAGCAGCGCTAGCGGGAGAGGGGCAGATACGCAGTATTTT,CASSASGRGADTQYF
TRBD1,15,TRBJ2-5,TRBV25-1,once,TGTGCCAGCAGTGATTCTCGGGACAGTAAAGAGACCCAGTACTTC,CASSDSRDSKETQYF
-,15,TRBJ1-2,TRBV10-3,-,TGTGCCATCAGTGGCGGGGGATTAGCTAACTATGGCTACACCTTC,CAISGGGLANYGYTF
-,15,TRBJ1-5,TRBV27,few,TGTGCCAGCAGCCACGACAGAGACAAGGATCAGCCCCAGCATTTT,CASSHDRDKDQPQHF
TRBD1,13,TRBJ1-2,TRBV5-6,-,TGTGCCAGCAGCCCGGGGACAGTAGCAATCTACACCTTC,CASSPGTVAIYTF
-,16,TRBJ2-3,TRBV5-6,-,TGTGCCAGCAGCGAACCGATGGCCACAGGAGCAGATACGCAGTATTTT,CASSEPMATGADTQYF
-,15,TRBJ1-2,TRBV28,once,TGTGCCAGCAGTTTCCTCTCCGGGATGGGCTATGGCTACACCTTC,CASSFLSGMGYGYTF
TRBD2,16,TRBJ2-1,TRBV7-2,once,TGTGCCAGCACCCCCCCCACTAGCGGGGGGAACAATGAGCAGTTCTTC,CASTPPTSGGNNEQFF
-,14,TRBJ1-1,TRBV27,-,TGTGCCAGCAGTTTGGCAGGGGAGACCACTGAAGCTTTCTTT,CASSLAGETTEAFF
-,15,TRBJ1-1,TRBV28,-,TGTGCCAGCAGTTTCCCGGGGGCGGGGGGCACTGAAGCTTTCTTT,CASSFPGAGGTEAFF
TRBD2,14,TRBJ2-1,TRBV6-5,many,TGTGCCAGCCTAGGACTAGCGGGTAACAATGAGCAGTTCTTC,CASLGLAGNNEQFF
TRBD2,14,TRBJ2-7,TRBV3-1/TRBV3-2,-,TGTGCCAGCAGCCAAATCGCTAGCGGGACAGAGCAGTACTTC,CASSQIASGTEQYF
TRBD1,16,TRBJ1-4,TRBV6-1,-,TGTGCCAGCAGTGAAGCGACAGGGGGAGGAAGTGAAAAACTGTTTTTT,CASSEATGGGSEKLFF
-,15,TRBJ1-2,TRBV5-1,-,TGCGCCAGCAGCCCCGCCGTCGGGCCCGCAGGGGGCTACACCTTC,CASSPAVGPAGGYTF